This T cell receptor beta chain derives from a study of blood T cell repertoires in COVID-19. Study as a whole: Collection of acute and convalescent COVID-19 samples took place in the United States, Italy and Spain.

Profiled with immunoSEQ multiplex PCR; TCRdb holds only in-frame clones, not every one. The sample records fewer than 150,000 clones, around 87% being singletons. This clone was picked up one time. Germline V gene data show CDR1 as MNHEY and CDR2 as SVGAGI. This CDR3 is 14 amino acids long. The V and J ends lost 7 bases and 3 bases, in that order; junction bases with no gene match: 3. The rearrangement joins TRBV6-5 to TRBJ2-6; 7 bases are a match to TRBD1. Sequenced material: peripheral blood. The TCR originated in a woman aged 55-69 years with acute or convalescent COVID-19. CDR3 nucleotide sequence: TGTGCCAGCAAGAGGGGGCTTGGGGCCAACGTCCTGACTTTC. It is translated as CASKRGLGANVLTF.